Sequencing of this T cell receptor beta chain was carried out in a study of human T cells and chemical hapten exposure. Individual cDNA molecules in this library carried unique molecular identifiers. Via MiXCR, TCRdb re-called the RACE reads, giving one row per CDR3 protein. In the table there are approximately 30,000 distinct CDR3 sequences, around 6% of which are singletons. The time point: patch test 3, about 24 weeks after DPC sensitization. The treatment is: therapeutic diphenylcyclopropenone sensitization with weekly scalp DPC. The study drew its donors from alopecia patients who were 18 to 70 years old and suitable for DPC. This clonotype showed up many times. Its antigen is not known. General study points: Sensitization with DPC brought no change to TCRs above 1 in 1000 in frequency. The study found expanded TCRs formed significantly more large CDR3 similarity clusters than controls.

The V end lost 6 bases, the J end lost 7 bases, and 18 bases lay between the germline ends. The CDR3 sequence is 14 residues long. Germline assignment: CDR1 SGHVS and CDR2 FNYEAQ. The TCR comes from a man between 25 and 39 years old with alopecia areata. Some clones in this sample may be carry-over from other donors' samples. The input for sequencing was whole blood, taken in connection with sensitization to the hapten diphenylcyclopropenone (DPC). The chain joins TRBV7-6 to TRBJ1-1, with D perhaps TRBD1 (5 bases). The CDR3 is CASSRGTTPDEAFF. CDR3 nucleotides: TGTGCCAGCAGTAGAGGGACCACCCCGGATGAAGCTTTCTTT.